Described below is a single TCR beta chain sequence and its context. What it recognizes is unknown. At sampling all donors were nominally healthy, likely with unrecorded immune exposures. This entry belongs to a study of cytomegalovirus exposure and HLA in healthy donors. Whole-study results and caveats: Presence/absence results assume similar sequencing depth per donor, which may not hold. In vitro experiments confirmed that a few CMV-associated chains were specific for CMV antigens.

The PCR made use of 60 Vbeta and 13 Jbeta primers. Here immunoSEQ multiplex PCR was the method, and the copy in TCRdb shows in-frame clones only, minus some. There are about 140,000 clones in the sample; around 75% occur only once, and 1.5% to 2% lies in the top ten. Material: PBMCs. The sequence derives from a woman aged 25 to 39 in good health and CMV-seronegative.

The CDR3 spells CASSSLGAANYGYTF. For the CDR3, the DNA is TGTGCCAGCAGTTCCCTGGGGGCCGCTAACTATGGCTACACCTTC. The chain recombines TRBV28 with TRBJ1-2; TRBD1 is a possible D gene (6 bases). The germline gives CDR1 MDHEN, CDR2 SYDVKM. The CDR3 sequence is 15 residues long. Trimming took off 4 bases at V and 0 bases at J, with 12 bases between the two ends.